Sequencing of this T cell receptor (beta chain) was carried out in a study of blood T cell repertoires in COVID-19. Study in general: Specimens from acute and convalescent COVID-19 originated in the United States, Italy and Spain. PBMCs, B-cell-depleted T cells, or T cells provided the cDNA or gDNA that made up the material.

As handled by the study authors: Scientists estimated how many nucleated cells there were by amplifying reference gene primers. Using immunoSEQ multiplex PCR, the repertoire was profiled, and TCRdb retains in-frame clones only, with some absent. The V and J calls and clone size are taken from that table; D and trimming were inferred from the DNA. The data contain tens of thousands of clones, about 85% of them seen just once; the ten biggest clones take up around 14%. The sequence was obtained from a human donor in a cohort sampled during active COVID-19. The sample comprised peripheral blood.

DNA of the CDR3: TGTGCCAGCAGTCCGGACAGGGAGACTGAAGCTTTCTTT. Amino acid sequence: CASSPDRETEAFF. This sequence joins TRBV12-3 or TRBV12-4 and TRBJ1-1, with 8 bases identical to TRBD1. The length of the CDR3 is 13 residues. V lost 5 bases to trimming and J lost 5 bases; unmatched junction nucleotides: 4.